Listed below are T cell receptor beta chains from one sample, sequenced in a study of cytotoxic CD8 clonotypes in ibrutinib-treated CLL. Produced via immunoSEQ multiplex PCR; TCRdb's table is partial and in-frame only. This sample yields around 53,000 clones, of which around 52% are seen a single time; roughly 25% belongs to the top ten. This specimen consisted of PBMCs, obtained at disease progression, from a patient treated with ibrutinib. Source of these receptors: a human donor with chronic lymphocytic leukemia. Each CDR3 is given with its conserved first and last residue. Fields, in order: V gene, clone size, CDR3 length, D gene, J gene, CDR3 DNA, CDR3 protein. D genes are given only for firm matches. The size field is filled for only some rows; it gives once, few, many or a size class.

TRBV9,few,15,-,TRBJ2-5,TGTGCCAGCAGCGTAGGTGGGACGGGTGGAGAGACCCAGTACTTC,CASSVGGTGGETQYF
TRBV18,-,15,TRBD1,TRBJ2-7,TGTGCCAGCTCGCCTGGACAGGGGGCTATCAACGAGCAGTACTTC,CASSPGQGAINEQYF
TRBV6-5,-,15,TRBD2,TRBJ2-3,TGTGCCAGCAGTTACGGCGGGGGGGCCGCAGATACGCAGTATTTT,CASSYGGGAADTQYF
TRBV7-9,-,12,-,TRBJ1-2,TGTGCCAGCAGCTCACTCGTGGATGGCTACACCTTC,CASSSLVDGYTF
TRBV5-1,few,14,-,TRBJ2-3,TGCGCCAGCAGCTTGTCGATTACCACAGATACGCAGTATTTT,CASSLSITTDTQYF
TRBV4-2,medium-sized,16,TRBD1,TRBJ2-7,TGTGCCAGCAGCCAAGAGTTAGCACAGGGGAGATACGAGCAGTACTTC,CASSQELAQGRYEQYF
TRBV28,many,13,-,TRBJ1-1,TGTGCCAGCAGTTTGGAAGGAGACACTGAAGCTTTCTTT,CASSLEGDTEAFF
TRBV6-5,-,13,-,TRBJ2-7,TGTGCCAGCAGTTATGACAGGTCCTACGAGCAGTACTTC,CASSYDRSYEQYF
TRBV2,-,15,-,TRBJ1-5,TGTGCCAGCACGAGGACAGTTATTAGCAATCAGCCCCAGCATTTT,CASTRTVISNQPQHF
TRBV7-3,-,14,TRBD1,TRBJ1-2,TGTGCCAGCAGCCCCGGACAGGCTCTATCGGGCTACACCTTC,CASSPGQALSGYTF
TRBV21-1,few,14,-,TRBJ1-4,TGTGCCAGCAGCAAGCTCACAGTTGGAGAAAAACTGTTTTTT,CASSKLTVGEKLFF
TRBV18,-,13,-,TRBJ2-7,TGTGCCAGCTCACCTATTTTAGACTACGAGCAGTACTTC,CASSPILDYEQYF
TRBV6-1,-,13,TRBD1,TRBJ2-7,TGTGCCAGCTTTACAGGGGGCAGGGACGAGCAGTACTTC,CASFTGGRDEQYF
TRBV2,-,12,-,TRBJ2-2,TGTGCCAGCAAAGCGGGCACCGGGGAGCTGTTTTTT,CASKAGTGELFF
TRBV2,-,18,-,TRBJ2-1,TGTGCCAGCAGAGCAAATATCCGAGCTGGAGGTTCGAACAATGAGCAGTTCTTC,CASRANIRAGGSNNEQFF
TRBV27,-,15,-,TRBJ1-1,TGTGCCAGCAGTCCGGCAGGATTTATGAACACTGAAGCTTTCTTT,CASSPAGFMNTEAFF
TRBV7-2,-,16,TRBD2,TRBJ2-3,TGTGCCAGCAGCACAGGGACTAGCCGACGCACAGATACGCAGTATTTT,CASSTGTSRRTDTQYF
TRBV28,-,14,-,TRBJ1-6,TGTGCCAGCAGTTTACTCGTCTATAATTCACCCCTCCACTTT,CASSLLVYNSPLHF
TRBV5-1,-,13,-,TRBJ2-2,TGCGCCAGCAGCTTGGCGCAGGGTAAGGAGCTGTTTTTT,CASSLAQGKELFF
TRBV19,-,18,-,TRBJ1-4,TGTGCCAGTAGTACATCACAGGGAAGAGTCGGAACTAATGAAAAACTGTTTTTT,CASSTSQGRVGTNEKLFF
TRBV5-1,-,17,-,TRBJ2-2,TGCGCCAGCAGCTTACAAAAACAGGGAACGAACACCGGGGAGCTGTTTTTT,CASSLQKQGTNTGELFF
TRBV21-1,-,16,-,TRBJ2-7,TGTGCCAGCAGCAAAGCGCGTAGGGAGTCTGCCTACGAGCAGTACTTC,CASSKARRESAYEQYF
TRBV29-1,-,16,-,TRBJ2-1,TGCAGCGTTCTAGGGGGTGACAGCAGCTCCTACAATGAGCAGTTCTTC,CSVLGGDSSSYNEQFF
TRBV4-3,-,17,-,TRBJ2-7,TGCGCCAGCAGCCATTTGGGTTTCCAGGGGGGACCCTACGAGCAGTACTTC,CASSHLGFQGGPYEQYF
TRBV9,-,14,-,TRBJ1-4,TGTGCCAGCAGCCCAGGAGGCAATGATGAAAAACTGTTTTTT,CASSPGGNDEKLFF
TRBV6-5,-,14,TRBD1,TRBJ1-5,TGTGCCAGCACCTCGGACAGGGGGTATCAGCCCCAGCATTTT,CASTSDRGYQPQHF
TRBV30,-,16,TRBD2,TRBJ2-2,TGTGCCTTTCGGACTAGCGGGGGGGCCATCACCGGGGAGCTGTTTTTT,CAFRTSGGAITGELFF
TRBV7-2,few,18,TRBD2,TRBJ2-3,TGTGCCAGCAGCATCTTCCCCCGGGGGGACTTAAAAGGAGATACGCAGTATTTT,CASSIFPRGDLKGDTQYF
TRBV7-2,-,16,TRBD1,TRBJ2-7,TGTGCCAGCAGCCCGGGTGGGGACAGGGCCTTCTACGAGCAGTACTTC,CASSPGGDRAFYEQYF
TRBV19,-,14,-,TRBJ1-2,TGTGCCAGTAGTCCTCCAGAGGATTCCTATGGCTACACCTTC,CASSPPEDSYGYTF
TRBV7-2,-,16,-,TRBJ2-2,TGTGCCAGCAGCCGCCGTGGGCGCCAGAACACCGGGGAGCTGTTTTTT,CASSRRGRQNTGELFF
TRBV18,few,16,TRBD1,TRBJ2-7,TGTGCCAGCTCACTAATCCGGGACAGGGGAAACTACGAGCAGTACTTC,CASSLIRDRGNYEQYF
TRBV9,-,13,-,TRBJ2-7,TGTGCCAGCAGCGGCGGAGGGAGCCACGAGCAGTACTTC,CASSGGGSHEQYF
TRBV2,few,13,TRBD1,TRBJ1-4,TGTGCCAGCACCGGACAGGGGAGGGAAAAACTGTTTTTT,CASTGQGREKLFF
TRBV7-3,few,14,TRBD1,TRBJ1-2,TGTGCCAGCTCTCAGGGAGGGACAGCGGATGGCTACACCTTC,CASSQGGTADGYTF
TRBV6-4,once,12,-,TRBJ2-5,TGTGCCAGCCACCCGTACCAAGAGACCCAGTACTTC,CASHPYQETQYF
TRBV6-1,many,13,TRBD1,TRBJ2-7,TGTGCCAGCTCCACAGGGGCTTTTTACGAGCAGTACTTC,CASSTGAFYEQYF
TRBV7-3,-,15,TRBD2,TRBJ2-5,TGTGCCAGCAGCTTAAATCCCAGCGGGATACAGACCCAGTACTTC,CASSLNPSGIQTQYF
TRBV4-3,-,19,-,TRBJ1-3,TGCGCCAGCAGCCAAGACCTCGACAGGCAGCCTCCCTCTGGAAACACCATATATTTT,CASSQDLDRQPPSGNTIYF
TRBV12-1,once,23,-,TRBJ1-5,TGTGCCAGCAGCTTTGCGTCTTCCGCCGGGGGGCAGGGAGGAGGTTATAGCAATCAGCCCCAGCATTTT,CASSFASSAGGQGGGYSNQPQHF